Listed below are T cell receptor beta chains from one sample, sequenced in a study of blood T cells in healthy people across ages. Each CDR3 protein gets one entry after TCRdb re-called the 5' RACE reads with MiXCR. The sample includes fewer than 600,000 distinct CDR3 sequences, 25% to 35% of them seen just once. This same sample was also part of a study on T cells of mothers and their children.

Sequences were obtained from blood. These receptors all stem from a boy aged 2 to 10 in good health. Each CDR3 is given with its conserved first and last residue. Each record gives: V gene, D gene, clone size, CDR3 length, J gene, CDR3 protein, CDR3 DNA. A D gene is named only where the DNA matches it firmly. For some rows the clone size is stated as once, few or many, or as a class when expanded; others skip it.

V: TRBV29-1
D: .
size: once
length: 14
J: TRBJ2-1
CDR3: CSVGSGGRYNEQFF
DNA: TGCAGCGTGGGATCGGGGGGCCGCTACAATGAGCAGTTCTTC

V: TRBV29-1
D: .
size: many
length: 17
J: TRBJ2-6
CDR3: CSVVSDSVGSGANVLTF
DNA: TGCAGCGTTGTCTCCGACAGCGTGGGCTCTGGGGCCAACGTCCTGACTTTC

V: TRBV12-3/TRBV12-4
D: TRBD1
size: .
length: 16
J: TRBJ2-4
CDR3: CASSLDRAGDKNIQYF
DNA: TGTGCCAGCAGCCTCGACAGGGCCGGGGACAAAAACATTCAGTACTTC

V: TRBV2
D: .
size: .
length: 13
J: TRBJ2-5
CDR3: CASSQQWKETQYF
DNA: TGTGCCAGCAGCCAACAGTGGAAAGAGACCCAGTACTTC

V: TRBV10-3
D: TRBD2
size: .
length: 17
J: TRBJ2-1
CDR3: CAISPDLSGTNYNEQFF
DNA: TGTGCCATCAGCCCCGACCTTAGCGGGACGAATTACAATGAGCAGTTCTTC

V: TRBV4-2
D: .
size: few
length: 15
J: TRBJ2-7
CDR3: CASSQDFGGVDDQYF
DNA: TGTGCCAGCAGCCAAGATTTTGGCGGGGTCGACGATCAGTACTTC

V: TRBV13
D: .
size: few
length: 13
J: TRBJ2-1
CDR3: CASSFKDLNEQFF
DNA: TGTGCCAGCAGCTTTAAGGACCTCAATGAGCAGTTCTTC

V: TRBV6-6
D: TRBD2
size: few
length: 15
J: TRBJ2-7
CDR3: CASTAAASGGYEQYF
DNA: TGTGCCAGCACGGCCGCAGCTAGCGGGGGCTACGAGCAGTACTTC

V: TRBV9
D: .
size: few
length: 16
J: TRBJ2-1
CDR3: CASSALDSTRYNEQFF
DNA: TGTGCCAGCAGCGCCCTGGACTCGACGCGTTACAATGAGCAGTTCTTC

V: TRBV19
D: .
size: .
length: 13
J: TRBJ1-4
CDR3: CATSGESNEKLFF
DNA: TGTGCCACTTCGGGAGAATCTAATGAAAAACTGTTTTTT

V: TRBV5-6
D: .
size: .
length: 14
J: TRBJ1-2
CDR3: CASSRFDSNYGYTF
DNA: TGTGCCAGCAGCCGATTTGACAGCAACTATGGCTACACCTTC

V: TRBV12-3/TRBV12-4
D: TRBD1
size: few
length: 16
J: TRBJ1-3
CDR3: CASSFEQGAGGNTIYF
DNA: TGTGCCAGCAGTTTTGAACAGGGGGCAGGTGGAAACACCATATATTTT

V: TRBV6-1
D: .
size: .
length: 19
J: TRBJ2-6
CDR3: CASKAFGAQTGSGANVLTF
DNA: TGTGCCAGCAAAGCCTTCGGGGCACAGACAGGCTCTGGGGCCAACGTCCTGACTTTC

V: TRBV18
D: .
size: few
length: 12
J: TRBJ2-7
CDR3: CASAITLGEQYF
DNA: TGTGCCAGCGCGATCACGTTGGGCGAGCAGTACTTC

V: TRBV20-1
D: TRBD2
size: .
length: 19
J: TRBJ2-4
CDR3: CSARTGLAGGKLAKNIQYF
DNA: TGCAGTGCTAGAACGGGACTAGCGGGGGGGAAGCTAGCCAAAAACATTCAGTACTTC

V: TRBV5-1
D: .
size: .
length: 13
J: TRBJ2-7
CDR3: CASRLDLLYEQYF
DNA: TGCGCCAGCCGACTAGATTTGCTCTACGAGCAGTACTTC

V: TRBV20-1
D: TRBD2
size: .
length: 14
J: TRBJ2-5
CDR3: CSARRTSGDETQYF
DNA: TGCAGTGCCCGTAGGACTAGCGGGGATGAGACCCAGTACTTC

V: TRBV12-3/TRBV12-4
D: .
size: many
length: 11
J: TRBJ2-7
CDR3: CASRSGYEQYF
DNA: TGTGCCAGCAGGAGTGGCTACGAGCAGTACTTC

V: TRBV4-3
D: TRBD1
size: few
length: 14
J: TRBJ1-5
CDR3: CASSPDRGRQPQHF
DNA: TGCGCCAGCAGCCCAGACAGGGGTCGGCAGCCCCAGCATTTT

V: TRBV5-5
D: .
size: .
length: 15
J: TRBJ1-3
CDR3: CASSTRGDSGNTIYF
DNA: TGTGCCAGCAGCACCCGGGGGGACTCTGGAAACACCATATATTTT

V: TRBV20-1
D: .
size: few
length: 13
J: TRBJ2-4
CDR3: CSGSEDVGNIQYF
DNA: TGCAGTGGCTCCGAGGATGTTGGAAACATTCAGTACTTC

V: TRBV15
D: TRBD2
size: .
length: 15
J: TRBJ2-1
CDR3: CATRTGTRGSGEQFF
DNA: TGTGCCACGCGGACCGGGACTAGGGGTTCCGGTGAGCAGTTCTTC

V: TRBV27
D: TRBD1
size: .
length: 12
J: TRBJ2-1
CDR3: CASSGTGAEQFF
DNA: TGTGCCAGCAGTGGGACAGGGGCTGAGCAGTTCTTC

V: TRBV6-6
D: .
size: few
length: 12
J: TRBJ2-7
CDR3: CASRDGSYEQYF
DNA: TGTGCCAGCAGGGACGGTTCCTACGAGCAGTACTTC

V: TRBV29-1
D: TRBD1
size: few
length: 14
J: TRBJ2-7
CDR3: CSVDLKGASYEQYF
DNA: TGCAGCGTTGATTTAAAGGGGGCCTCCTACGAGCAGTACTTC

V: TRBV5-1
D: .
size: once
length: 15
J: TRBJ2-2
CDR3: CASTVQGGRTGELFF
DNA: TGCGCCAGCACTGTACAGGGCGGTCGCACCGGGGAGCTGTTTTTT

V: TRBV12-3/TRBV12-4
D: .
size: .
length: 14
J: TRBJ2-7
CDR3: CASSPQDGPYEQYF
DNA: TGTGCCAGCAGTCCACAGGACGGTCCCTACGAGCAGTACTTC

V: TRBV6-5
D: TRBD2
size: few
length: 13
J: TRBJ2-3
CDR3: CASNQREADTQYF
DNA: TGTGCCAGCAATCAGCGGGAAGCAGATACGCAGTATTTT

V: TRBV30
D: .
size: .
length: 15
J: TRBJ1-1
CDR3: CAWSVLSGGLAEAFF
DNA: TGTGCCTGGAGTGTACTTTCGGGGGGCTTGGCTGAAGCTTTCTTT

V: TRBV12-3/TRBV12-4
D: TRBD2
size: .
length: 15
J: TRBJ2-1
CDR3: CASSLRLAGVDEQFF
DNA: TGTGCCAGCAGTTTAAGACTAGCGGGAGTTGATGAGCAGTTCTTC

V: TRBV20-1
D: .
size: few
length: 15
J: TRBJ1-4
CDR3: CSAPLQGPWGEKLFF
DNA: TGCAGTGCACCTCTGCAGGGGCCTTGGGGTGAAAAACTGTTTTTT

V: TRBV10-2
D: .
size: few
length: 13
J: TRBJ2-5
CDR3: CASGLASWETQYF
DNA: TGCGCCAGCGGCTTAGCGTCTTGGGAGACCCAGTACTTC

V: TRBV7-3
D: .
size: few
length: 13
J: TRBJ1-1
CDR3: CASSLIGNTEAFF
DNA: TGTGCCAGCAGCTTAATCGGGAACACTGAAGCTTTCTTT

V: TRBV20-1
D: TRBD2
size: many
length: 16
J: TRBJ2-1
CDR3: CSARDPTSGGYNEQFF
DNA: TGCAGTGCTAGAGATCCAACTAGCGGGGGCTACAATGAGCAGTTCTTC

V: TRBV18
D: .
size: few
length: 11
J: TRBJ2-7
CDR3: CASQDTYEQYF
DNA: TGTGCCAGCCAGGACACATACGAGCAGTACTTC

V: TRBV4-3
D: TRBD2
size: .
length: 17
J: TRBJ2-1
CDR3: CASSLETSGKWGNEQFF
DNA: TGCGCCAGCAGCCTAGAAACTAGCGGGAAGTGGGGCAATGAGCAGTTCTTC

V: TRBV29-1
D: TRBD2
size: .
length: 16
J: TRBJ2-5
CDR3: CSVASGAGEPPETQYF
DNA: TGCAGCGTGGCTAGCGGGGCGGGAGAACCGCCTGAGACCCAGTACTTC

V: TRBV18
D: .
size: .
length: 18
J: TRBJ2-4
CDR3: CASSPPGTLILAKNIQYF
DNA: TGTGCCAGCTCACCACCCGGGACGTTGATTCTAGCCAAAAACATTCAGTACTTC

V: TRBV6-2/TRBV6-3
D: .
size: .
length: 14
J: TRBJ2-7
CDR3: CASTRRVGSYEQYF
DNA: TGTGCCAGCACCAGAAGAGTTGGGAGCTACGAGCAGTACTTC

V: TRBV7-2
D: .
size: few
length: 13
J: TRBJ2-1
CDR3: CASSERLVGEQFF
DNA: TGTGCCAGCAGCGAACGACTAGTTGGTGAGCAGTTCTTC

V: TRBV9
D: .
size: few
length: 15
J: TRBJ2-3
CDR3: CASSVEDGSTDTQYF
DNA: TGTGCCAGCAGCGTAGAGGATGGGAGCACAGATACGCAGTATTTT

V: TRBV6-5
D: .
size: .
length: 14
J: TRBJ2-3
CDR3: CASSWEGGTDTQYF
DNA: TGTGCCAGCAGTTGGGAGGGGGGGACAGATACGCAGTATTTT

V: TRBV2
D: .
size: few
length: 14
J: TRBJ1-5
CDR3: CASKLRVSNQPQHF
DNA: TGTGCCAGCAAGCTCAGGGTCAGCAATCAGCCCCAGCATTTT

V: TRBV20-1
D: .
size: many
length: 13
J: TRBJ2-2
CDR3: CSAREDNTGELFF
DNA: TGCAGTGCTAGAGAGGACAACACCGGGGAGCTGTTTTTT

V: TRBV20-1
D: .
size: .
length: 13
J: TRBJ2-5
CDR3: CSANDDTPGTQYF
DNA: TGCAGTGCTAACGACGACACGCCGGGGACCCAGTACTTC

V: TRBV6-2/TRBV6-3
D: .
size: few
length: 15
J: TRBJ2-1
CDR3: CASKLRTLSYNEQFF
DNA: TGTGCCAGCAAGCTGCGGACTCTCTCCTACAATGAGCAGTTCTTC

V: TRBV5-1
D: TRBD2
size: .
length: 16
J: TRBJ2-5
CDR3: CASSLAGGGRQETQYF
DNA: TGCGCCAGCAGCTTGGCCGGCGGGGGTCGGCAAGAGACCCAGTACTTC

V: TRBV7-2
D: .
size: .
length: 15
J: TRBJ2-1
CDR3: CASSLGHSRYNEQFF
DNA: TGTGCCAGCAGCTTAGGACATAGCCGCTACAATGAGCAGTTCTTC

V: TRBV27
D: TRBD2
size: .
length: 16
J: TRBJ2-1
CDR3: CASSFRRVAGGYEQFF
DNA: TGTGCCAGCAGTTTCCGCCGGGTAGCGGGAGGGTATGAGCAGTTCTTC

V: TRBV11-2
D: TRBD2
size: few
length: 16
J: TRBJ2-1
CDR3: CASSPIVGLANNEQFF
DNA: TGTGCCAGCAGCCCCATCGTCGGACTAGCGAACAATGAGCAGTTCTTC

V: TRBV5-1
D: .
size: .
length: 15
J: TRBJ2-2
CDR3: CASSLELWNTGELFF
DNA: TGCGCCAGCAGCTTGGAGTTATGGAACACCGGGGAGCTGTTTTTT